One and the same sample provided the 3 T cell receptor beta chains below, sequenced in a study of blood T cell repertoires in COVID-19. The repertoire was sequenced with immunoSEQ multiplex PCR; TCRdb's copy has only in-frame clones and lacks some. The table includes some 270,000 clones, roughly 89% detected once. The sequencing input was peripheral blood. The receptor set was obtained from a man aged 50 to 59 with acute or convalescent COVID-19.

This clone was seen only once. The V gene is TRBV15, the J gene TRBJ1-2, with D unclear. The germline gives CDR1 LNHNV, CDR2 YYDKDF (reference sequence). There are 16 residues in the CDR3. The V end was cut by 0 bases, the J end by 4 bases, with 15 bases between. DNA for the CDR3: TGTGCCACCAGCAGAGAAGTCCAACTCCTTCGCTATGGCTACACCTTC. Its translation is CATSREVQLLRYGYTF.

The rearrangement joins TRBV3-1 (or the pseudogene TRBV3-2) to TRBJ2-5; a possible D gene is TRBD2 (6 bases). The CDR3 covers 15 residues. V gave up 1 base and J gave up 5 bases, with 14 bases separating them. Germline lookup yields CDR1 LGHDT and CDR2 YNNKEL (reference sequence). The CDR3 nucleotides read TGTGCCAGCAGCCAAGGGCGGGGTGTCTGGGAGACCCAGTACTTC. This codes for CASSQGRGVWETQYF.

V is TRBV14 and J is TRBJ1-1, with D unresolved. V was clipped by 4 bases and J by 5 bases, with 11 bases between them. Germline-derived CDR1 and CDR2 are SGHDN and FVKESK. The CDR3 extends over 13 amino acids. The CDR3 bases are TGTGCCAGCAGCCTTCAGAGGGCGACTGAAGCTTTCTTT. Translated, it gives CASSLQRATEAFF.